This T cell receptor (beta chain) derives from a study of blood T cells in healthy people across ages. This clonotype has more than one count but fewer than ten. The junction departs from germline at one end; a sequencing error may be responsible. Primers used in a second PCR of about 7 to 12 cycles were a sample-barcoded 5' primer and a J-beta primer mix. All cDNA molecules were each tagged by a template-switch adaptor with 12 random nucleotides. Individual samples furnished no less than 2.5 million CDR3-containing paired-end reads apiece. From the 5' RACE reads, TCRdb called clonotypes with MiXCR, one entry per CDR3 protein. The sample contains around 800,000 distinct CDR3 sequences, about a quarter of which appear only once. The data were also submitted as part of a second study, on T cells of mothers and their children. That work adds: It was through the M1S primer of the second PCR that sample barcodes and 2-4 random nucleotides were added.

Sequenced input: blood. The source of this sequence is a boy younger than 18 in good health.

CDR3 sequence (DNA): TGTGCCAGAAGCTTACCGGGACAGGGAGGCACTGAAGCTTTCTTT. It codes for CARSLPGQGGTEAFF. The V gene is TRBV7-9, the J gene TRBJ1-1; 9 bases match TRBD1. Germline loops: CDR1 SEHNR, CDR2 FQNEAQ (reference sequence). The CDR3 is 15 amino acids.